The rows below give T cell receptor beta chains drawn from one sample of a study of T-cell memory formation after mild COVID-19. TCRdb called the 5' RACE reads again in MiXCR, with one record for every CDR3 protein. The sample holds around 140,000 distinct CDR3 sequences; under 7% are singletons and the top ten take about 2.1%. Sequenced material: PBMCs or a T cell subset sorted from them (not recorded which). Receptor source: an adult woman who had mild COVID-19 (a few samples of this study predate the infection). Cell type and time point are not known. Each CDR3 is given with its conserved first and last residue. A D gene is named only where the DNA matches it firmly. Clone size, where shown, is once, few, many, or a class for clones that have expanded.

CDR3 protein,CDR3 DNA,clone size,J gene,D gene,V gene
CASKRLENTGELFF,TGTGCCAGCAAGCGCCTAGAGAACACCGGGGAGCTGTTTTTT,NA,TRBJ2-2,NA,TRBV6-5
CASSGAEKRNEQFF,TGTGCCAGCAGTGGAGCGGAGAAAAGAAATGAGCAGTTCTTC,NA,TRBJ2-1,NA,TRBV12-3/TRBV12-4
CASSQRPSGDNEQFF,TGTGCCAGCAGCCAAAGACCGAGTGGGGACAATGAGCAGTTCTTC,few,TRBJ2-1,NA,TRBV4-2
CASSLRLFNEQFF,TGTGCCAGCAGCTTAAGACTGTTCAATGAGCAGTTCTTC,many,TRBJ2-1,NA,TRBV7-6
CASSLWFATEAFF,TGTGCCAGCAGTTTATGGTTCGCCACTGAAGCTTTCTTT,few,TRBJ1-1,NA,TRBV12-3/TRBV12-4
CASSGQGNEQFF,TGTGCCAGCAGTGGGCAGGGCAATGAGCAGTTCTTC,many,TRBJ2-1,NA,TRBV2
CATSEGTLHEQYF,TGTGCCACCAGTGAGGGGACTCTACACGAGCAGTACTTC,many,TRBJ2-7,NA,TRBV24-1
CAISEGGVDTQYF,TGTGCCATCAGTGAGGGCGGGGTTGATACGCAGTATTTT,few,TRBJ2-3,NA,TRBV10-3
CASSLEGQLTDTQYF,TGCGCCAGCAGCTTGGAGGGACAGCTCACAGATACGCAGTATTTT,many,TRBJ2-3,TRBD1,TRBV5-1
CASSLAAGIAKNIQYF,TGCGCCAGCAGCTTGGCCGCTGGGATAGCCAAAAACATTCAGTACTTC,many,TRBJ2-4,NA,TRBV5-1
CSAGLRQSEAGYTF,TGCAGCGCCGGGCTCCGACAGTCGGAGGCTGGCTACACCTTC,few,TRBJ1-2,NA,TRBV29-1
CASSEFAGAYNEQFF,TGTGCCAGCAGTGAATTCGCAGGGGCGTACAATGAGCAGTTCTTC,NA,TRBJ2-1,NA,TRBV25-1
CASSAQTGRRGYTF,TGTGCCAGCAGTGCCCAGACAGGGAGACGCGGCTACACCTTC,few,TRBJ1-2,TRBD1,TRBV12-3/TRBV12-4
CASSVGQSSGNTIYF,TGCGCCAGCAGCGTAGGACAGTCCTCTGGAAACACCATATATTTT,many,TRBJ1-3,NA,TRBV5-1
CASSRSGRQWNEQFF,TGTGCCAGCAGCCGGAGCGGGAGGCAATGGAATGAGCAGTTCTTC,many,TRBJ2-1,TRBD2,TRBV27
CASSPIWTESGGYTF,TGTGCCAGCAGCCCAATATGGACCGAGTCCGGTGGCTACACCTTC,NA,TRBJ1-2,NA,TRBV3-1
CASSLSSNTEAFF,TGCGCCAGCAGCTTGTCAAGTAACACTGAAGCTTTCTTT,many,TRBJ1-1,NA,TRBV5-1
CASSFVGSPYGYTF,TGTGCCAGCAGCTTCGTCGGGTCCCCCTATGGCTACACCTTC,many,TRBJ1-2,NA,TRBV3-1
CASSSWSSEAKNIQYF,TGTGCCAGCAGTTCGTGGTCTAGCGAAGCCAAAAACATTCAGTACTTC,NA,TRBJ2-4,NA,TRBV6-5
CASSEGGPEIYEQFF,TGTGCCAGCAGTGAAGGGGGGCCTGAAATCTATGAGCAGTTCTTC,many,TRBJ2-1,NA,TRBV2
CASSQEQAAANEKLFF,TGTGCCAGCAGCCAAGAACAGGCAGCCGCGAATGAAAAACTGTTTTTT,NA,TRBJ1-4,NA,TRBV4-2
CASSEAGNYGYTF,TGTGCCAGCAGTGAAGCGGGTAACTATGGCTACACCTTC,many,TRBJ1-2,NA,TRBV6-1